This T cell receptor (beta chain) was captured in a study of human T cells and chemical hapten exposure. About the study: Variation in per-sample TCR yields came mainly from small pooled library volume differences. Points from the study as a whole: DPC sensitization produced no change in TCRs with frequency above 1 in 1000.

Before extraction, the whole blood was not fractionated, and total RNA was taken from it. This clonotype was detected only a few times. Its antigen is unidentified. Unique molecular identifiers were attached to individual cDNA molecules during library preparation. Per the study methods: 90,000 to 100,000 TCRs per sample was the median, with a range of roughly 23,224 to 750,000. TCRdb re-analysed the 5' RACE reads in MiXCR, keeping a single row per CDR3 protein. The V and J calls reflect TCRdb's pipeline rather than the authors' work. Here the sample spans about 140,000 distinct CDR3 sequences, over 3.5% being singletons. The receptor was derived from a female donor in good health.

CDR3 region: CASSSGTYLETQYF. The CDR3 nucleotides read TGTGCCAGCAGTTCCGGGACTTACCTGGAGACCCAGTACTTC. The J gene is TRBJ2-5, the V gene TRBV6-6; possibly TRBD2 for D (6 bases). V was shortened by 4 bases and J by 5 bases, with 14 bases between the two germline ends. The germline V gene has CDR1 MNHNY and CDR2 SVGAGI (reference sequence). The CDR3 runs 14 residues.